This entry features one T cell receptor beta chain sequence. This specimen belongs to a study of shared clonotypes between healthy human individuals. The table came from immunoSEQ multiplex PCR; TCRdb's copy has only in-frame clones and leaves some out. The sample includes about 1.1 million clones, 77% of them seen just once. The germline V gene has CDR1 MGHDK and CDR2 SYGVNS. The CDR3 runs to 14 residues. Losses at the gene ends were 6 bases for V and 4 bases for J; bases not matched to a gene: 6. The sequence derives from a man between 18 and 35 years old in good health. Some clones in this sample may be carry-over from other donors' samples. The V call is TRBV25-1, the J call TRBJ2-5, with 9 bases that match TRBD1. The sample was memory CD4+ T cells from PBMCs. Described subset: CD45RA-negative fraction. The CDR3 sequence is CASRQTGGGETQYF. Here the CDR3 DNA reads TGTGCCAGCAGGCAGACAGGGGGTGGAGAGACCCAGTACTTC.